This T cell receptor (beta chain) was sequenced during a study of cytomegalovirus exposure and HLA in healthy donors. The V end lost 4 bases, the J end lost 5 bases, and 9 bases lay between the germline ends. Germline V gene data show CDR1 as LGHNA and CDR2 as YNFKEQ. The CDR3 is 12 amino acids. Study results and caveats: In vitro confirmation showed three CMV-associated chains to be CMV antigen specific.

Researchers ran the PCR with 60 Vbeta and 13 Jbeta primers. Only in-frame clones appear in the TCRdb table, and some are missing; sequencing was by immunoSEQ multiplex PCR. The data contain under 100,000 clones, about 80% of them singletons. Remarks on this clone: The target antigen is unknown.

Sequenced sample: PBMCs. The chain is built from TRBV4-2 and TRBJ2-7, with D possibly being TRBD1 (6 bases). This TCR derives from a man aged 25 to 45 in good health and CMV-seronegative. CDR3 sequence: CASSPTGNEQYF. The CDR3 coding sequence is TGTGCCAGCAGCCCTACAGGGAACGAGCAGTACTTC.